Presented here are 2 T cell receptor beta chains from one specimen sequenced in a study of blood T cell repertoires in COVID-19. TCRdb's copy holds only in-frame clones and misses some; the assay was immunoSEQ multiplex PCR. Of about 100,000 clones in the sample, roughly nine tenths were seen once. What was sequenced was peripheral blood. The source is a man aged 50-59 years with acute or convalescent COVID-19.

V is TRBV7-9 and J is TRBJ2-1, with 11 bases fitting TRBD2. Germline CDR1 reads SEHNR; CDR2 reads FQNEAQ (reference sequence). This CDR3 has 15 residues. Unmatched junction bases numbered 5, after V lost 3 bases and J lost 7 bases. CDR3 residues: CASSLGSGRENEQFF. The CDR3 DNA reads TGTGCCAGCAGCTTGGGTAGCGGGAGGGAGAATGAGCAGTTCTTC.

This sequence joins TRBV3-1 (or the pseudogene TRBV3-2) and TRBJ1-1, with 7 bases lining up with TRBD1. The CDR3 runs to 13 residues. Germline trimming cut 6 bases from V and 3 bases from J; bases unmatched to any gene: 4. Per germline, CDR1 LGHDT and CDR2 YNNKEL (reference sequence). The CDR3 DNA reads as TGTGCCAGCAGTCGGACAGGTCACACTGAAGCTTTCTTT. It yields the protein CASSRTGHTEAFF.